These 16 T cell receptor beta chains came from one sample sequenced in a study of shared clonotypes between healthy human individuals (dated by TCRdb to about 2020). The library relied on the immunoSEQ multiplex PCR assay. TCRdb mirrors the immuneACCESS table, restricted to in-frame sequences. Some clones are absent from its copies; in checked studies, under half trace to an unresolved V gene, and the reason for the others is unknown. The sample table shows about 1.1 million clones, and about 80% are seen once. The ten largest clones add up to roughly 0.65% of the sample. Sequenced: memory CD4+ T cells from PBMCs. The cell subset or site label of this sample denotes: CD45RA-negative fraction. These receptors were obtained from a man aged 18 to 29 in good health. Some clones in this sample may be carry-over from other donors' samples.

J is TRBJ1-5 and V is TRBV6-5; possibly TRBD1 for D (5 bases). V was clipped by 6 bases and J by 0 bases, with 12 bases between them. This CDR3 has 15 residues. Per germline, CDR1 MNHEY and CDR2 SVGAGI. The CDR3 protein is CASRPGVFSNQPQHF. The DNA for the CDR3 is TGTGCCAGCAGGCCGGGGGTGTTTAGCAATCAGCCCCAGCATTTT.

The chain links TRBV10-2 to TRBJ1-1, with D perhaps TRBD1 (5 bases). Germline values: CDR1 WSHSY, CDR2 SAAADI. The CDR3 has 11 residues. The germline V and J ends were trimmed by 6 bases and 6 bases, with 8 bases remaining between them. CDR3 sequence reads: CASRGLSEAFF. CDR3 sequence (DNA): TGCGCCAGCAGGGGGCTCTCTGAAGCTTTCTTT.

The chain employs TRBV2 and TRBJ1-2; 11 nucleotides agree with TRBD1. This CDR3 is built from 14 residues. Germline V gives CDR1 SNHLY, CDR2 FYNNEI. Trimming cost V 5 bases and J 7 bases; bases outside gene matches: 6. CDR3 protein: CASSRGQGAFGYTF. CDR3 sequence (DNA): TGTGCCAGCAGTAGAGGACAGGGGGCCTTTGGCTACACCTTC.

This chain joins TRBV2 and TRBJ1-5; 7 bases fit TRBD1. There are 14 residues in the CDR3. Germline V gene sequence: CDR1 SNHLY, CDR2 FYNNEI. The V gene end was trimmed by 6 bases and the J gene end by 6 bases; junction bases not matched to a gene: 8. CDR3 sequence reads: CASSETGFGQPQHF. The CDR3 nucleotides are TGTGCCAGCAGCGAGACAGGGTTTGGTCAGCCCCAGCATTTT.

The V call is TRBV5-1, the J call TRBJ1-5; no firm D call. This CDR3 is 15 amino acids long. V shed 4 bases and J shed 1 base, with 12 bases lying between them. CDR1 and CDR2 from the germline V gene are SGHRS and YFSETQ. The CDR3 DNA reads TGCGCCAGCAGCGGGGAAATGGGGAGCAATCAGCCCCAGCATTTT. Translation: CASSGEMGSNQPQHF.

This chain uses TRBV6-6 with TRBJ2-1, with D tentatively TRBD2 (5 bases). This CDR3 contains 14 residues. Germline CDR1 is MNHNY and CDR2 is SVGAGI (reference sequence). Trimming pared 0 bases from V and 4 bases from J, leaving 7 bases between. This CDR3 reads CASSYSGSYNEQFF. CDR3 in DNA: TGTGCCAGCAGTTACTCGGGGAGTTACAATGAGCAGTTCTTC.

The chain carries TRBV29-1 and TRBJ1-4; maybe TRBD1 (5 bases). V was cut by 4 bases and J by 5 bases, with 17 bases left in between. The CDR3 has 15 residues. CDR1 is SQVTM and CDR2 is ANQGSEA in the germline V gene. CDR3 loop: CSVGVVGGENEKLFF. The CDR3 DNA sequence: TGCAGCGTTGGGGTCGTGGGAGGGGAAAATGAAAAACTGTTTTTT.

This chain joins TRBV4-1 and TRBJ1-4; no firm D call. Between the trimmed V and J ends, which lost 4 bases and 5 bases, there was a span of 17 bases. The CDR3 runs to 16 residues. Per germline, CDR1 MGHRA and CDR2 YSYEKL. CDR3 amino acids: CASSRQNPGGNEKLFF. The CDR3 nucleotides read TGCGCCAGCAGCCGACAAAATCCGGGCGGGAATGAAAAACTGTTTTTT.

This clone was counted between two and nine times. The J gene is TRBJ1-1, the V gene TRBV5-1; weak D call: TRBD1 (6 bases). The length of the CDR3 is 16 residues. Deletions cut 3 bases from V and 0 bases from J, with 15 bases between. Germline loops: CDR1 SGHRS, CDR2 YFSETQ. CDR3 sequence: CASSSQTTGMNTEAFF. Written as DNA, the CDR3 is TGCGCCAGCAGCTCCCAAACGACAGGAATGAACACTGAAGCTTTCTTT.

Note on this clone: The likely explanation is a read error, given a far larger clone one base away. J is TRBJ2-1 and V is TRBV7-9, with 8 bases matching TRBD2. The ends lost 7 bases at V and 6 bases at J; junction bases unmatched: 2. CDR3 length equals 12 residues. Germline CDR1 is SEHNR and CDR2 is FQNEAQ (reference sequence). In nucleotides, the CDR3 is TGTGCCAGCACCGCGGGGGGCAATGAGCAGTTCTTC. Encoded protein: CASTAGGNEQFF.

Of note for this clone: At the DNA level, this CDR3 is encoded by other sequences in the same sample as well. The rearrangement links TRBV2 to TRBJ2-7, with no clear D. There are 12 residues in the CDR3. The V gene lost 9 bases and the J gene lost 0 bases, with 9 bases spanning the gap. In germline, CDR1 is SNHLY, CDR2 FYNNEI. CDR3 sequence: CASRTDSYEQYF. The CDR3 DNA follows: TGTGCCAGTAGGACGGACTCCTACGAGCAGTACTTC.

V is TRBV9 and J is TRBJ2-3; D remains ambiguous. The CDR3 loop spans 14 amino acids. Trimming removed 1 base at V and 0 bases at J, with 6 bases between. CDR1 and CDR2 from the germline V gene are SGDLS and YYNGEE. CDR3 bases: TGTGCCAGCAGCGTACTCGCTAGCACAGATACGCAGTATTTT. Protein sequence: CASSVLASTDTQYF.

The chain has TRBV7-8 and TRBJ2-5; D might be TRBD1 or TRBD2, each matching 7 bases. The CDR3 sequence is 17 residues long. V lost 5 bases to trimming and J lost 5 bases, with 24 bases between them. The germline V gene has CDR1 SGHVS and CDR2 FQNEAQ. The CDR3 is CASSPSRGGDLWETQYF. Written as DNA, the CDR3 is TGTGCCAGCAGCCCGAGCAGGGGGGGAGACTTATGGGAGACCCAGTACTTC. Filled out from reference TRBV7-8 and TRBJ2-5, the complete variable domain reads GAGVSQSPRYKVAKRGQDVALRCDPISGHVSLFWYQQALGQGPEFLTYFQNEAQLDKSGLPSDRFFAERPEGSVSTLKIQRTQQEDSAVYLCASSPSRGGDLWETQYFGPGTRLLVL.

The chain is built from TRBV7-2 and TRBJ2-5, with no clear D. CDR1 and CDR2 from the germline V gene are SGHTA and FQGNSA. This CDR3 has 15 residues. Trimming left V 3 bases short and J 2 bases short, with 13 bases between. CDR3 DNA: TGTGCCAGCAGCTTGTTTCGGGCTGTGCAAGAGACCCAGTACTTC. It specifies CASSLFRAVQETQYF.

The rearrangement joins TRBV4-1 to TRBJ2-2, with TRBD2 matching 8 bases. CDR1 and CDR2 (germline): MGHRA, YSYEKL. The CDR3 covers 17 residues. Trimming removed 5 bases from V and 2 bases from J; junction bases left unmatched: 10. This CDR3 reads CASSFILAGINTGELFF. As DNA, the CDR3 is TGCGCCAGCAGCTTTATTTTAGCGGGAATAAACACCGGGGAGCTGTTTTTT.

The chain links TRBV7-2 to TRBJ2-7; D gene ambiguous. Germline assignment: CDR1 SGHTA and CDR2 FQGNSA. The ends were cut back, 1 base at V and 0 bases at J, with 10 bases in the middle. The CDR3 covers 15 residues. The CDR3 region is CASSLVLSSSYEQYF. For the CDR3, the DNA is TGTGCCAGCAGCTTAGTGCTGTCTAGCTCCTACGAGCAGTACTTC. The full variable domain, in which reference TRBV7-2 and TRBJ2-7 provide the parts outside the CDR3, is GAGVSQSPSNKVTEKGKDVELRCDPISGHTALYWYRQSLGQGLEFLIYFQGNSAPDKSGLPSDRFSAERTGGSVSTLTIQRTQQEDSAVYLCASSLVLSSSYEQYFGPGTRLTVT.